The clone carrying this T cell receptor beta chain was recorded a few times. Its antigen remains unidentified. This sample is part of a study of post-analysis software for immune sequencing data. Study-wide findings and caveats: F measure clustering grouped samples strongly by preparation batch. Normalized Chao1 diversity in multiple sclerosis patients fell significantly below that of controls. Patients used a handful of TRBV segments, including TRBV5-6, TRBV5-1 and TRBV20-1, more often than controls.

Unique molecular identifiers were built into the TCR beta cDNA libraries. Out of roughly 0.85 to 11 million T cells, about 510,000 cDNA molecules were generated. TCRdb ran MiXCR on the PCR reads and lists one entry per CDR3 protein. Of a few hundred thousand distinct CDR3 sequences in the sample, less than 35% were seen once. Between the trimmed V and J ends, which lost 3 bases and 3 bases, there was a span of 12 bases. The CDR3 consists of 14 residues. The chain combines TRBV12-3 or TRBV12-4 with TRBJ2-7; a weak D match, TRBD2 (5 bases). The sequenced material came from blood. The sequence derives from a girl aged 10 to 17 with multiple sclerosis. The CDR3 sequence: CASSFQRGSYEQYF. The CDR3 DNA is TGTGCCAGCAGTTTCCAGAGAGGGAGCTACGAGCAGTACTTC.